This TCR beta chain is drawn from a study of early T cells in non-severe SARS-CoV-2 infection. Study details: The authors sequenced bulk RNA from unsorted whole blood, leaving chains unpaired.

In TCRdb, the 5' RACE reads were re-called with MiXCR into one record per CDR3 protein. Here the sample spans tens of thousands of distinct CDR3 sequences, about 11% being singletons. This clonotype was observed a few times. The J segment lost 2 bases and the V segment lost 7 bases, leaving 21 bases of the junction unmatched. The CDR3 is made up of 19 amino acids. Looked up from germline, CDR1 is SGHAT and CDR2 is FQNNGV. The chain links TRBV11-2 to TRBJ2-3; 7 bases align to TRBD2. The material was whole blood, obtained at baseline. The clonotype comes from an adult who was a healthcare worker with PCR-confirmed SARS-CoV-2 infection or an uninfected control (not recorded which). The CDR3 protein is CASISLRDLAGEYTDTQYF. The CDR3 DNA is TGTGCCAGCATAAGCCTGCGAGATTTGGCGGGGGAATACACAGATACGCAGTATTTT.